This TCR beta chain is drawn from a study of T-cell reconstitution after alpha-beta-depleted transplantation in children. The CDR3 loop spans 15 amino acids. Unmatched junction bases numbered 10, after V lost 7 bases and J lost 5 bases. Germline values: CDR1 SQVTM, CDR2 ANQGSEA. Unique molecular identifiers were incorporated into the prepared TCRbeta library. TCRdb re-derived calls from the PCR reads in MiXCR, one entry per CDR3 protein. The sample holds about 400,000 distinct CDR3 sequences, 20% seen once. This clonotype was picked up a small number of times. This TCR was sampled from a human donor who donated a stem cell graft to a child with acute myeloid leukemia. This specimen consisted of PBMCs from the stem cell graft donor, obtained from the stem cell graft. The chain is built from TRBV29-1 and TRBJ2-1; 11 bases map to TRBD2. The CDR3 reads CSGRGTSGYNNEQFF. CDR3 nucleotides: TGCAGCGGCCGGGGGACTAGCGGTTATAACAATGAGCAGTTCTTC.